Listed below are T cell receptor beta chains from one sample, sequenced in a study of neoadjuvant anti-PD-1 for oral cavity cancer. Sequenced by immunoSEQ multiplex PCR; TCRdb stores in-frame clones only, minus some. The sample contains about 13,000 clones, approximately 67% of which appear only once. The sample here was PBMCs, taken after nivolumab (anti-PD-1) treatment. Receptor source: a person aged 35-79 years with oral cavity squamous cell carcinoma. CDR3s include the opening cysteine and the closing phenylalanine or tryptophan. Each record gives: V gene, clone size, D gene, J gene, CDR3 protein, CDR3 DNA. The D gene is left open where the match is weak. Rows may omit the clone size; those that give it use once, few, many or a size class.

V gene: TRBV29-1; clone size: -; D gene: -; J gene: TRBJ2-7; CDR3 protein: CSVEGVLEEGGLYEQYF; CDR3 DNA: TGCAGCGTTGAGGGGGTCCTAGAGGAAGGGGGGCTCTACGAGCAGTACTTC
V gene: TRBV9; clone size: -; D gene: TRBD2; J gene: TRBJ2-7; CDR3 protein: CASSVGASGPLGNEQYF; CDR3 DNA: TGTGCCAGCAGCGTAGGGGCTAGCGGTCCCCTGGGGAACGAGCAGTACTTC
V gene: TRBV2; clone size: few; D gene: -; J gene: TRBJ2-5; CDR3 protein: CASSESGPGETQYF; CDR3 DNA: TGTGCCAGCAGTGAAAGTGGGCCGGGTGAGACCCAGTACTTC
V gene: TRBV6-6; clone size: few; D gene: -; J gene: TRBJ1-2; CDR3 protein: CASSYGDTRGGYTF; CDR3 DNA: TGTGCCAGCAGTTATGGGGACACAAGGGGTGGCTACACCTTC
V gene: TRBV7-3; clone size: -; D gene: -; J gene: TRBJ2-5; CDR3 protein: CASSLGPGAKPETQYF; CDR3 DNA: TGTGCCAGCAGCTTAGGGCCAGGGGCCAAGCCTGAGACCCAGTACTTC
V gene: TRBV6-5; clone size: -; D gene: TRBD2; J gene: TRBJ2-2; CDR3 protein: CASSLGGGLTGELFF; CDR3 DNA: TGTGCCAGCTCCCTCGGGGGGGGATTAACCGGGGAGCTGTTTTTT
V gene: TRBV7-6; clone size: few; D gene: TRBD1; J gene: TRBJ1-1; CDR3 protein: CASSSGQLTEAFF; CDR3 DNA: TGTGCCAGCAGCTCGGGACAGTTGACTGAAGCTTTCTTT
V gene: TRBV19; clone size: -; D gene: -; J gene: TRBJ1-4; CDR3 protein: CATGHLNEKLFF; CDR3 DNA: TGTGCCACCGGACACCTTAATGAAAAACTGTTTTTT
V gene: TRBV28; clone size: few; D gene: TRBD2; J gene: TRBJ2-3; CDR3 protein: CAIAGTSRSDTQYF; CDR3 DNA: TGTGCCATCGCGGGGACTAGTCGGTCAGATACGCAGTATTTT
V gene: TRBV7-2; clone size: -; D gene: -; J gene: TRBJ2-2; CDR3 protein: CASSLRDRPGRKGGELFF; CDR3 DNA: TGTGCCAGCAGCCTTAGAGATAGACCGGGGAGGAAGGGCGGGGAGCTGTTTTTT
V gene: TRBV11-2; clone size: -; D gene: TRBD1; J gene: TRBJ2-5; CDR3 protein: CASSARQGVAETQYF; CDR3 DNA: TGTGCCAGCAGCGCAAGACAGGGGGTGGCAGAGACCCAGTACTTC
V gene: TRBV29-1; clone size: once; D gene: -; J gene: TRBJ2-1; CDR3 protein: CSVESPERNSYNEQFF; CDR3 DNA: TGCAGCGTTGAATCTCCCGAGCGCAATTCCTACAATGAGCAGTTCTTC
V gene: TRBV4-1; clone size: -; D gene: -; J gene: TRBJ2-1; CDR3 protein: CASSQDLTYSSYNEQFF; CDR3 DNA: TGCGCCAGCAGCCAAGATCTGACTTATAGCTCCTACAATGAGCAGTTCTTC
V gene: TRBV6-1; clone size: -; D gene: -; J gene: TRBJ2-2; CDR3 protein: CASSRETGELFF; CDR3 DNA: TGTGCCAGCAGTCGAGAAACCGGGGAGCTGTTTTTT
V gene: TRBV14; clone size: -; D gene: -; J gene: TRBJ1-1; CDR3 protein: CASSQAGGNTEAFF; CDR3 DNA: TGTGCCAGCAGCCAAGCGGGAGGGAACACTGAAGCTTTCTTT
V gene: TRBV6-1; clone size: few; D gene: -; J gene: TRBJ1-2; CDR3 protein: CASSKIPRDGYTF; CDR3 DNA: TGTGCCAGCAGTAAGATTCCCAGGGATGGCTACACCTTC
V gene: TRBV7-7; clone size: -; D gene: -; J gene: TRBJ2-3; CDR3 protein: CASSGSATDTQYF; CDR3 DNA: TGTGCTAGCAGCGGCTCAGCTACAGATACGCAGTATTTT
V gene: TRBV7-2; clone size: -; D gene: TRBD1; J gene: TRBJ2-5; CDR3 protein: CASSLKTGAQETQYF; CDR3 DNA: TGTGCCAGCAGCCTGAAGACAGGGGCCCAAGAGACCCAGTACTTC
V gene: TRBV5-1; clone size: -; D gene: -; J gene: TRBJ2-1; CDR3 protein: CASSLWGDTYNEQFF; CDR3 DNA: TGCGCCAGCAGCTTATGGGGGGACACCTACAATGAGCAGTTCTTC
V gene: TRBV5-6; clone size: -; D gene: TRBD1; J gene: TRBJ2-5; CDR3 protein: CASSRDRQETQYF; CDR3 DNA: TGTGCCAGCAGCCGGGACAGGCAAGAGACCCAGTACTTC
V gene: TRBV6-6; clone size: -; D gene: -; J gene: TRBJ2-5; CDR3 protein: CASSSLAETQYF; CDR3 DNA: TGTGCCAGCAGTAGCCTAGCGGAGACCCAGTACTTC
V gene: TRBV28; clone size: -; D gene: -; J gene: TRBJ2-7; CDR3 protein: CASTPWETSYEQYF; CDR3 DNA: TGTGCCAGCACCCCTTGGGAGACGTCGTACGAGCAGTACTTC
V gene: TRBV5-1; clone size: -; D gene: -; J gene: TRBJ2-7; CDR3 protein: CASSLTAYEQYF; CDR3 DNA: TGCGCCAGCAGCTTGACCGCATACGAGCAGTACTTC
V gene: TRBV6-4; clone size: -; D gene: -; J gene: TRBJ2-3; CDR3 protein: CASSDGFTDTQYF; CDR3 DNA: TGTGCCAGCAGTGACGGATTCACAGATACGCAGTATTTT
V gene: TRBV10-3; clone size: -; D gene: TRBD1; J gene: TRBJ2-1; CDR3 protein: CAISEGDRYNEQFF; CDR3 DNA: TGTGCCATCAGTGAAGGGGACAGATACAATGAGCAGTTCTTC
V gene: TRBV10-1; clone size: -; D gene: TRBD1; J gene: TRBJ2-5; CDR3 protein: CASSELQGSEQETQYF; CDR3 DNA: TGCGCCAGCAGTGAATTACAGGGGAGTGAGCAAGAGACCCAGTACTTC
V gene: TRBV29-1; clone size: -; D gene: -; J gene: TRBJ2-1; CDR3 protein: CSDGGYNEQFF; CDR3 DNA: TGCAGCGACGGAGGGTACAATGAGCAGTTCTTC
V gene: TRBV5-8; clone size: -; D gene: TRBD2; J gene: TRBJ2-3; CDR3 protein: CASSFRLAGFSDTQYF; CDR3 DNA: TGTGCCAGCAGCTTCAGACTAGCGGGATTCTCAGATACGCAGTATTTT
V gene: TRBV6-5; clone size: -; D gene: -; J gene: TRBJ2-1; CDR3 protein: CASSYSQQGRYEQFF; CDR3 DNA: TGTGCCAGCAGTTACTCTCAACAGGGGAGGTATGAGCAGTTCTTC
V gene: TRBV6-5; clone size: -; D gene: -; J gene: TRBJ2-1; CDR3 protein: CASYSTGRDEQFF; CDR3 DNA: TGTGCCAGCTATTCTACAGGGCGGGATGAGCAGTTCTTC
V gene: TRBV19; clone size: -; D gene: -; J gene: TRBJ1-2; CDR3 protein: CASSTPTGPSITIGYTF; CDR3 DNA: TGTGCCAGTAGTACACCGACGGGACCGTCTATAACTATCGGCTACACCTTC
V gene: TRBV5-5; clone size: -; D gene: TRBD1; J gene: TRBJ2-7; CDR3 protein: CASSPAGTGTYEQYF; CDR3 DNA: TGTGCCAGCAGCCCAGCCGGGACAGGGACCTACGAGCAGTACTTC
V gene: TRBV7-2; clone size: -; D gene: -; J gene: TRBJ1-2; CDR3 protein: CASSSVSLYGYTF; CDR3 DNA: TGTGCCAGCAGCTCCGTCAGCCTCTATGGCTACACCTTC
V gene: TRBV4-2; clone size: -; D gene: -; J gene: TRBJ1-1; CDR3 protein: CASTFTTGIQNTEAFF; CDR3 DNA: TGTGCCAGCACGTTTACTACAGGGATCCAGAACACTGAAGCTTTCTTT
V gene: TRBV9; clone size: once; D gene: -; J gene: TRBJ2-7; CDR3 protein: CASSVGSGLEQYF; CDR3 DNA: TGTGCCAGCAGCGTAGGAAGTGGGCTCGAGCAGTACTTC
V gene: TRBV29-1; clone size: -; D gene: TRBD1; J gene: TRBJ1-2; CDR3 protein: CSVEDRGQSYGYTF; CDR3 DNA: TGCAGCGTTGAGGACAGGGGGCAAAGCTATGGCTACACCTTC
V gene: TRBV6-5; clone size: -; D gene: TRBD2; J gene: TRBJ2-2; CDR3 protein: CASRPGTTTGELFF; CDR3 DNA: TGTGCCAGCAGGCCCGGGACTACCACCGGGGAGCTGTTTTTT
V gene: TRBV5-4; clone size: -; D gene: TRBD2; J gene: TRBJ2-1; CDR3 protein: CASSPGLAGNEQFF; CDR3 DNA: TGTGCCAGCAGCCCCGGACTAGCGGGCAATGAGCAGTTCTTC
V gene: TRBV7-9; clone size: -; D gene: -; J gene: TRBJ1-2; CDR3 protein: CASLMSGYTF; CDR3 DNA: TGTGCCAGTCTGATGAGCGGCTACACCTTC
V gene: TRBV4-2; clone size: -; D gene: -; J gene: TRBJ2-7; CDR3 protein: CASSQSTSSYEQYF; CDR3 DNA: TGTGCCAGCAGCCAGAGCACGAGCTCCTACGAGCAGTACTTC
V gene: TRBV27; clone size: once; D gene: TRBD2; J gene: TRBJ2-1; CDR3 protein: CASSSWTSGRPTNEQFF; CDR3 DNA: TGTGCCAGCAGTTCCTGGACTAGCGGGAGGCCTACAAATGAGCAGTTCTTC
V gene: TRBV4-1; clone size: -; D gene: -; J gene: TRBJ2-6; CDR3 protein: CASSQDPLDSRRSGANVLTF; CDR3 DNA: TGCGCCAGCAGCCAAGATCCCCTTGACAGTCGCCGCTCTGGGGCCAACGTCCTGACTTTC
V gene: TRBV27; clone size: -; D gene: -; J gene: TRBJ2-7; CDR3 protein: CASSRDGNYEQYF; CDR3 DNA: TGTGCCAGCTCACGAGATGGGAACTACGAGCAGTACTTC
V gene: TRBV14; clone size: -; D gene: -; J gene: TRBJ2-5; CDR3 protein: CASNRRGGETQYF; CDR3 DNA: TGTGCCAGTAATCGCCGGGGTGGGGAGACCCAGTACTTC
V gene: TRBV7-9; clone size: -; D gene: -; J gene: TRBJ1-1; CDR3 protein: CASSLEVEAFF; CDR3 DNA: TGTGCCAGCAGCTTAGAGGTTGAAGCTTTCTTT
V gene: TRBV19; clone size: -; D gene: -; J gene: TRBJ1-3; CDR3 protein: CASSQDSRPPGNTIYF; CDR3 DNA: TGTGCCAGTAGTCAGGACAGCCGTCCCCCTGGAAACACCATATATTTT
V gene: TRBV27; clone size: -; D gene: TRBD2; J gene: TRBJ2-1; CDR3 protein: CTTGTRHEQFF; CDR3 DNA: TGTACCACCGGGACTAGGCATGAGCAGTTCTTC
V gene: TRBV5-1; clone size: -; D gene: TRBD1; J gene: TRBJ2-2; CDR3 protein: CASRRTGGTGELFF; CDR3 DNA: TGCGCCAGCAGAAGGACAGGGGGCACCGGGGAGCTGTTTTTT
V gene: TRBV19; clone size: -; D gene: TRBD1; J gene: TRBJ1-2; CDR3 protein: CASTIGTGNGYGYTF; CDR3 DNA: TGTGCCAGTACGATCGGGACAGGGAATGGGTATGGCTACACCTTC